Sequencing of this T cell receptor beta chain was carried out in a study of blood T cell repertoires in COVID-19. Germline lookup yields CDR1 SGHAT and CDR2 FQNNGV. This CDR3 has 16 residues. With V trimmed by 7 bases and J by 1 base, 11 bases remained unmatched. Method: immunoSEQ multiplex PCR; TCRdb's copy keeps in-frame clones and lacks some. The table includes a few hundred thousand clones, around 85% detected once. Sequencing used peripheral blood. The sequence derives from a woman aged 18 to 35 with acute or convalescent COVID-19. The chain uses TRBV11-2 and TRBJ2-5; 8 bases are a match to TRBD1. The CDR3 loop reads CASIQGAGRGQETQYF. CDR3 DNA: TGTGCCAGCATCCAGGGGGCGGGCCGGGGCCAAGAGACCCAGTACTTC.